Below, one T cell receptor beta chain is given with its context. As yet, its antigen is unknown. It was by quantitative 5'-RACE with molecular barcodes that TCR beta libraries were made. TCRdb reanalysed the 5' RACE reads using MiXCR and keeps one entry per CDR3 protein. Of 250,000 to 400,000 distinct CDR3 sequences listed, approximately 10% are singletons. This entry belongs to a study of CD8 T cells in ankylosing spondylitis. Whole-study findings and limits: Seemingly characteristic of ankylosing spondylitis blood was a TCR beta motif consisting of under 10 highly homologous variants.

Per the germline V gene, CDR1 is DFQATT and CDR2 is SNEGSKA (reference sequence). V trimming: 3 bases; J trimming: 8 bases; junction bases outside the gene matches: 0. The CDR3 is made up of 12 amino acids. The receptor comes from a female donor with ankylosing spondylitis or in good health (not recorded which). V and J are TRBV20-1 and TRBJ2-1, with 11 bases that match TRBD1. Source material: blood, either unsorted or a sorted T cell fraction (not recorded which). CDR3 region: CSARGQGDEQFF. The CDR3, as DNA: TGCAGTGCTAGGGGACAGGGGGATGAGCAGTTCTTC.